Listed here are 23 T cell receptor beta chains from one sample, sequenced in a study of identical twins. TCRdb reprocessed the 5' RACE reads with MiXCR, giving one entry per CDR3 protein. The sample shows some 500,000 distinct CDR3 sequences, 12% to 15% of them seen only once. These data were also reused for a study on yellow fever vaccine responses in identical twins.

Sequenced input: CD4+ T cells sorted from blood. Source of these receptors: a woman aged 18-29 years in good health.

This clonotype was seen at least ten times. The rearrangement uses TRBV24-1 and TRBJ2-1, with a possible D match to TRBD1 (6 bases). The CDR3 runs to 16 residues. V was shortened by 4 bases and J by 0 bases, with 12 bases between the two germline ends. Germline values: CDR1 KGHDR, CDR2 SFDVKD. CDR3 sequence reads: CATSDPTDSSYNEQFF. CDR3 DNA: TGTGCCACCAGTGACCCTACGGACAGCTCCTACAATGAGCAGTTCTTC.

This clonotype was observed a handful of times. The chain carries TRBV27 and TRBJ2-3; 7 positions match TRBD2. Germline V gives CDR1 MNHEY, CDR2 SMNVEV (reference sequence). The ends lost 3 bases at V and 3 bases at J; junction bases unmatched: 9. CDR3 length: 16 residues. CDR3 sequence (DNA): TGTGCCAGCAGTTTCGATACGCGGGGGAGTACAGATACGCAGTATTTT. Residues: CASSFDTRGSTDTQYF.

The V gene is TRBV10-3, the J gene TRBJ2-1, with a tentative D call TRBD2 (5 bases). V was pared by 0 bases and J by 2 bases, with 5 bases between. The germline V gene has CDR1 ENHRY and CDR2 SYGVKD. The CDR3 is 14 amino acids. The CDR3 nucleotides read TGTGCCATCAGTGAGTCGACTACCTACAATGAGCAGTTCTTC. The encoded protein is CAISESTTYNEQFF.

There are a few counts of this clonotype. The chain uses TRBV6-2 or TRBV6-3 and TRBJ2-1, with TRBD2 matching 12 bases. From germline, CDR1 is MNHEY and CDR2 SVGEGT. CDR3 length: 19 residues. V shed 6 bases, J shed 6 bases, and the junction held 18 bases outside the gene matches. The CDR3 nucleotides are TGTGCCAGCAGCCCTCACGTACCCCTGACTAGCGGGAGTTTCAATGAGCAGTTCTTC. It yields the protein CASSPHVPLTSGSFNEQFF.

This clonotype was observed a few times. The chain has TRBV6-2 or TRBV6-3 and TRBJ2-1, with 10 bases that match TRBD1. Trimming took 2 bases from V and 3 from J; bases not matched to a gene: 10. The length of the CDR3 is 18 residues. Germline CDR1 reads MNHEY; CDR2 reads SVGEGT. This CDR3 reads CASSYGSSTGGLYNEQFF. The CDR3 nucleotides read TGTGCCAGCAGTTACGGGTCATCGACAGGGGGCCTCTACAATGAGCAGTTCTTC.

This sequence joins TRBV29-1 and TRBJ2-4; TRBD2 agrees at 9 bases. The J segment lost 11 bases and the V segment lost 7 bases, leaving 15 bases of the junction unmatched. This CDR3 has 14 residues. CDR1 is SQVTM, CDR2 ANQGSEA, per germline. CDR3 sequence: CSARSGGPNVVQYF. CDR3 bases: TGCAGCGCCCGTAGCGGGGGCCCAAATGTCGTTCAGTACTTC. The entire variable domain, with the rest obtained from reference TRBV29-1 and TRBJ2-4, is as follows: SAVISQKPSRDICQRGTSLTIQCQVDSQVTMMFWYRQQPGQSLTLIATANQGSEATYESGFVIDKFPISRPNLTFSTLTVSNMSPEDSSIYLCSARSGGPNVVQYFGAGTRLSVL.

This clonotype occurred many times. The rearrangement uses TRBV20-1 and TRBJ2-5; D is unresolved. With 5 bases removed from V and 5 bases from J, the gap between germline ends came to 18 bases. Germline CDR1 is DFQATT and CDR2 is SNEGSKA (reference sequence). This CDR3 is built from 14 residues. The CDR3 bases are TGCAGTGCTCCCCAACCGGCCCTGGGGGAGACCCAGTACTTC. It codes for CSAPQPALGETQYF.

This clonotype was counted at least ten times. This chain uses TRBV5-1 with TRBJ2-1; D unclear. CDR3 length: 14 residues. Germline CDR1 reads SGHRS; CDR2 reads YFSETQ. Trimming cost V 2 bases and J 6 bases, with 12 bases left between them. This CDR3 is CASSLGGMVNEQFF. CDR3 bases: TGCGCCAGCAGCTTAGGTGGAATGGTCAATGAGCAGTTCTTC.

This clonotype was detected many times. V and J are TRBV7-8 and TRBJ2-7; 10 bases agree with TRBD1. This CDR3 contains 14 residues. J gave up 4 bases and V 4 bases, and 4 bases lay outside the gene matches. Germline CDR1 is SGHVS and CDR2 is FQNEAQ. The CDR3 sequence: CASSSRDRGYEQYF. The CDR3 region has the DNA TGTGCCAGCAGCTCCCGGGACAGGGGTTACGAGCAGTACTTC.

This clonotype was seen only a few times. V gene TRBV2 combines with J gene TRBJ2-3, with TRBD2 matching 12 bases. V dropped 6 bases and J dropped 6; count of bases not matched to a gene: 10. This CDR3 is built from 16 residues. The V gene's germline CDR1 is SNHLY and CDR2 FYNNEI. The DNA for the CDR3 is TGTGCCAGCAGGAGGACTAGCGGGGCCCTGCTGGATACGCAGTATTTT. This codes for CASRRTSGALLDTQYF.

Many counts were recorded for this clonotype. V gene TRBV7-9 combines with J gene TRBJ1-1, with unresolved D. CDR1 SEHNR and CDR2 FQNEAQ come from the germline V gene (reference sequence). The V end was cut by 6 bases, the J end by 2 bases, with 13 bases between. The CDR3 runs 14 residues. CDR3 protein: CASSSAGLNTEAFF. For the CDR3, the DNA is TGTGCCAGCAGTTCGGCGGGGTTAAACACTGAAGCTTTCTTT.

The V and J genes are TRBV7-9 and TRBJ2-1; either TRBD1 or TRBD2 may fit D (5 bases each). CDR1 is SEHNR and CDR2 is FQNEAQ in the germline V gene (reference sequence). Between the trimmed V and J ends, which lost 4 bases and 9 bases, there was a span of 19 bases. The CDR3 runs 15 residues. CDR3 nucleotides: TGTGCCAGCAGCTGGGACGGATCGGAATCTAGTGAGCAGTTCTTC. Translation gives CASSWDGSESSEQFF.

This clonotype appeared many times. V gene TRBV12-3 or TRBV12-4 combines with J gene TRBJ1-1; D gene ambiguous. This CDR3 has 13 amino acids. The V end lost 3 bases, the J end lost 2 bases, and 7 bases lay between the germline ends. The CDR3 protein is CASSFVENTEAFF. The CDR3 DNA sequence: TGTGCCAGCAGTTTTGTAGAAAACACTGAAGCTTTCTTT.

This chain connects TRBV7-2 to TRBJ2-3; D unresolved. The ends were cut back, 6 bases at V and 1 base at J, with 14 bases in the middle. The CDR3 loop spans 15 amino acids. Germline V lookup: CDR1 SGHTA, CDR2 FQGNSA. The CDR3 protein is CASSPMMLGTDTQYF. The CDR3 DNA is TGTGCCAGCAGTCCGATGATGCTAGGCACAGATACGCAGTATTTT. Variable domain in full (rest from reference TRBV7-2 and TRBJ2-3): GAGVSQSPSNKVTEKGKDVELRCDPISGHTALYWYRQSLGQGLEFLIYFQGNSAPDKSGLPSDRFSAERTGGSVSTLTIQRTQQEDSAVYLCASSPMMLGTDTQYFGPGTRLTVL.

The chain combines TRBV5-6 with TRBJ1-5; no reliable D call. Between the trimmed V and J ends, which lost 5 bases and 3 bases, there was a span of 12 bases. This CDR3 has 14 amino acids. The V gene's germline CDR1 is SGHDT and CDR2 YYEEEE. The CDR3 coding sequence is TGTGCCAGCAGTCCTTGGGCAAACAATCAGCCCCAGCATTTT. This gives the protein CASSPWANNQPQHF.

This CDR3 is CASRRGQGARTGELFF. Written as DNA, the CDR3 is TGTGCCAGCAGGCGAGGACAGGGGGCAAGGACCGGGGAGCTGTTTTTT. This chain links TRBV6-2 or TRBV6-3 with TRBJ2-2; TRBD1 aligns across 11 bases. Germline values: CDR1 MNHEY, CDR2 SVGEGT. J was trimmed by 5 bases and V by 6 bases; bases with no gene match: 8. The CDR3 extends over 16 amino acids.

CDR3 bases: TGCAGCGCAAATGACGGACAGGGGATAGTGGAGACCCAGTACTTC. Protein product: CSANDGQGIVETQYF. The chain couples TRBV29-1 to TRBJ2-5; TRBD1 aligns across 9 bases. V gave up 7 bases and J gave up 5 bases; unmatched junction bases: 14. The CDR3 is 15 amino acids. Germline assignment: CDR1 SQVTM and CDR2 ANQGSEA. Looking up the rest from reference TRBV29-1 and TRBJ2-5 gives the full variable domain: SAVISQKPSRDICQRGTSLTIQCQVDSQVTMMFWYRQQPGQSLTLIATANQGSEATYESGFVIDKFPISRPNLTFSTLTVSNMSPEDSSIYLCSANDGQGIVETQYFGPGTRLLVL.

There are many counts of this clonotype. J is TRBJ1-4 and V is TRBV4-2; D remains ambiguous. The V gene lost 5 bases and the J gene lost 8 bases, with 9 bases spanning the gap. CDR1 LGHNA and CDR2 YNFKEQ come from the germline V gene. The CDR3 length is 12 residues. The CDR3 spells CASSLSGEKLFF. DNA of the CDR3: TGTGCCAGCAGCTTATCGGGGGAAAAACTGTTTTTT.

This clonotype was found a few times. The genes are TRBV27 and TRBJ2-4; 8 positions match TRBD2. Germline V gene lookup returns CDR1 MNHEY and CDR2 SMNVEV (reference sequence). This CDR3 has 12 amino acids. Trimming took 10 bases from V and 6 from J; bases not matched to a gene: 5. CDR3 region: CATKAGANIQYF. CDR3 sequence (DNA): TGTGCCACCAAAGCGGGAGCAAACATTCAGTACTTC.

This clonotype came up a few times. This chain uses TRBV6-5 with TRBJ2-7; 7 nucleotides match TRBD1. Unmatched junction bases numbered 2, after V lost 0 bases and J lost 0 bases. Germline CDR1 and CDR2: MNHEY and SVGAGI. This CDR3 has 15 residues. In nucleotides, the CDR3 is TGTGCCAGCAGTTACTCGACAGGGAGCTCCTACGAGCAGTACTTC. Residues: CASSYSTGSSYEQYF.

The chain employs TRBV5-5 and TRBJ1-4; D is uncertain. Germline V gives CDR1 SGHKS, CDR2 YYEKEE (reference sequence). The CDR3 is 12 amino acids. The ends were cut back, 1 base at V and 7 bases at J, with 5 bases in the middle. The CDR3 nucleotides are TGTGCCAGCAGCTTGAAAGGTGAAAAACTGTTTTTT. Translating it yields CASSLKGEKLFF.

J is TRBJ1-2 and V is TRBV3-1; 7 bases match TRBD1. The CDR3 consists of 14 residues. Unmatched junction bases numbered 9, after V lost 4 bases and J lost 7 bases. Germline assignment: CDR1 LGHDT and CDR2 YNNKEL (reference sequence). This CDR3 is CASSRQGTEGGYTF. The CDR3 DNA reads as TGTGCCAGCAGCCGTCAAGGGACAGAGGGTGGCTACACCTTC.

V gene TRBV20-1 combines with J gene TRBJ2-7; the match to TRBD2 covers 15 bases. The trim removed 1 base at V and 4 bases at J, leaving 8 bases unmatched. CDR1 is DFQATT and CDR2 is SNEGSKA in the germline V gene (reference sequence). This CDR3 comprises 17 residues. Here the CDR3 reads CSARGVGTSGRSYEQYF. CDR3 in DNA: TGCAGTGCTAGAGGAGTTGGGACTAGCGGGAGGTCGTACGAGCAGTACTTC.